This T cell receptor (beta chain) is drawn from a study of cytomegalovirus exposure and HLA in healthy donors. PCR amplification relied on 60 Vbeta primers (plus 13 Jbeta primers). The assay was immunoSEQ multiplex PCR, and TCRdb's table has in-frame clones only and misses some. The sample records under 110,000 clones, 65% to 85% being singletons. CDR1 is SGHAT, CDR2 FQNNGV, per germline. V lost 1 base to trimming and J lost 5 bases, with 13 bases between them. The CDR3 sequence is 15 residues long. This sequence originates from a middle-aged woman in good health and CMV-seronegative. What was sequenced was PBMCs. The genes are TRBV11-2 and TRBJ2-3; D possibly corresponds to TRBD2 (5 bases). CDR3: CASSLGLASVDTQYF. For the CDR3, the DNA is TGTGCCAGCAGCTTAGGGCTAGCTTCTGTAGATACGCAGTATTTT.